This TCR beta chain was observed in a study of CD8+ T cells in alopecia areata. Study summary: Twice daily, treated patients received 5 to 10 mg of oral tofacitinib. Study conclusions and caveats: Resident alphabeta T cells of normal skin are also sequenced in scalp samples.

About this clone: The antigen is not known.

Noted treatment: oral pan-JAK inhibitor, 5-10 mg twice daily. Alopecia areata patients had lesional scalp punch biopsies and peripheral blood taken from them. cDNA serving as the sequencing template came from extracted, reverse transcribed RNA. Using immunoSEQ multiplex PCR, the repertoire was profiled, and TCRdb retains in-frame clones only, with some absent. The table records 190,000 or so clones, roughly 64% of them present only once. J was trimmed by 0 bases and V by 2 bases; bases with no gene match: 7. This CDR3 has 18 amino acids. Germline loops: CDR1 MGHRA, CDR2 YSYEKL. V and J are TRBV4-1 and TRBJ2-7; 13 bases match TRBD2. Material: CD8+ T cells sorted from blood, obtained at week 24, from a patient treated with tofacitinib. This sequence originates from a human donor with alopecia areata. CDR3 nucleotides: TGCGCCAGCAGCCAACGGCGGACTAGCGGGGGCCGCTCCTACGAGCAGTACTTC. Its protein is CASSQRRTSGGRSYEQYF.